A selection of T cell receptor beta chains follows, all from one sample in a study of neurological immune-mediated disorders. One entry per CDR3 protein, called by TCRdb with MiXCR from the 5' RACE reads. The sample includes under 75,000 distinct CDR3 sequences, around 3.4% of them seen just once. Specimen: PBMCs. The receptors come from a woman aged 60-75 years with multiple sclerosis. Each CDR3 is given with its conserved first and last residue. Fields, in order: V gene, CDR3 protein.

>TRBV9
CASRKKGLAGGKETQYF
>TRBV27
CASSLIRGPAQYF
>TRBV9
CASSVSGARVEKLFF
>TRBV30
CAWGQYELFF
>TRBV7-8
CASSLETGKANF
>TRBV5-1
CASSLTSGNSYEQYF
>TRBV27
CASSQGTGADTEAFF
>TRBV20-1
CSARTGTRNQPQHF
>TRBV7-3
CASSLAPSGGRGTGELFF
>TRBV20-1
CSAVGVSISYNEQFF
>TRBV20-1
CSAGGGPNQPQHF
>TRBV10-3
CAIRDTRQGGNTGELFF
>TRBV12-3/TRBV12-4
CASSLWGAAREQYF
>TRBV12-3/TRBV12-4
CASSPTGLYEQYF
>TRBV6-2/TRBV6-3
CASSYSEGTGGQPQHF
>TRBV5-1
CASMKTGNTEAFF
>TRBV5-6
CASSHDNYEQYF
>TRBV20-1
CSARVGGDETDTQYF
>TRBV5-6
CASSLTINLYEQYF
>TRBV20-1
CSARLAAYEQYF
>TRBV20-1
CSARASGQGAYEQYF
>TRBV20-1
CSAVPGYTLVKNIQYF
>TRBV28
CASSFVVSRGTEQETQYF
>TRBV20-1
CSAWDRPNQPQHF
>TRBV7-3
CASSMGPLVTEQFF
>TRBV2
CASSELGSPGGYTF
>TRBV27
CASSSESSYNSPLHF
>TRBV20-1
CSASSTSTDTQYF
>TRBV6-5
CASKAGTGVNYGYTF
>TRBV9
CASSVASRNEQFF
>TRBV18
CASSTGTDTQYF
>TRBV6-5
CASSLTTSGEKLFF
>TRBV5-6
CASSLATSGVSSEQFF
>TRBV15
CATSTGWGTEAFF
>TRBV25-1
CASSPFFSAQPQHF
>TRBV5-1
CASSLEGRRGSFYNEQFF
>TRBV20-1
CSAPSPVNEQFF
>TRBV12-3/TRBV12-4
CASGLRDFYEQYF
>TRBV20-1
CSANRGGNYNEQFF
>TRBV5-1
CASSYRVNTEAFF
>TRBV12-3/TRBV12-4
CASSPAVYEQYF
>TRBV20-1
CSAPEDLFNNEQFF
>TRBV5-1
CASSLEGQDTQYF
>TRBV7-9
CASSRRRGPGELFF
>TRBV20-1
CSAIAVLYNEQFF
>TRBV5-6
CASSSGATNQPQHF
>TRBV28
CASSLFPWKVATNEKLFF
>TRBV11-2
CASSSTYRDIMFF
>TRBV20-1
CSATGVGGWNDEQFF
>TRBV29-1
CSANVQGSYEQYF
>TRBV5-1
CASSLPQNTEAFF
>TRBV5-1
CASSSTPGQGESNYGYTF
>TRBV7-2
CASSSRLAGAYNEQFF